The rows below give T cell receptor beta chains drawn from one sample of a study of technical replicates of blood from a few donors. Some clones are missing from TCRdb's copy, which holds only in-frame ones; the method was immunoSEQ multiplex PCR. The table has some 49,000 clones, 92% seen once. Material for sequencing was PBMCs. These receptor sequences come from a human donor in good health. Some clones in this sample may be carry-over from other donors' samples. CDR3s include the opening cysteine and the closing phenylalanine or tryptophan. The order of the fields is J gene, V gene, clone size, D gene, CDR3 protein, CDR3 DNA. D genes are given only for firm matches. Size is omitted from some rows. Given values are once, few, many or a class for expanded clones.

>TRBJ2-1|TRBV7-9|once|NA
CASIPGDSYNEQFF
TGTGCCAGCATACCGGGGGACTCCTACAATGAGCAGTTCTTC
>TRBJ2-3|TRBV19|NA|TRBD1
CASSIDVEGGSLNTQYF
TGTGCCAGTAGTATAGACGTAGAAGGGGGCTCATTGAATACGCAGTATTTT
>TRBJ2-2|TRBV5-1|once|TRBD2
CASSGTSGTNTGELFF
TGCGCCAGTTCCGGGACTAGCGGGACGAACACCGGGGAGCTGTTTTTT
>TRBJ1-5|TRBV13|NA|NA
CASSLGQGNQPQHF
TGTGCCAGCAGCTTAGGCCAGGGGAATCAGCCCCAGCATTTT
>TRBJ2-1|TRBV7-9|NA|NA
CASRAQGYNEQFF
TGTGCCAGCAGGGCACAGGGTTACAATGAGCAGTTCTTC
>TRBJ1-6|TRBV27|NA|TRBD1
CASREDRAPSPLHF
TGTGCCAGCAGGGAGGACAGGGCTCCTTCACCCCTCCACTTT
>TRBJ2-2|TRBV5-8|NA|TRBD2
CASAPGLAGLTVPGELFF
TGTGCCAGCGCTCCGGGACTAGCGGGGCTAACGGTCCCCGGGGAGCTGTTTTTT
>TRBJ2-2|TRBV7-9|NA|TRBD1
CASSRTRDRVSDTGELFF
TGTGCCAGCAGTCGGACCCGGGACAGGGTATCCGACACCGGGGAGCTGTTTTTT
>TRBJ2-1|TRBV5-4|NA|NA
CASSSPGQLYNEQFF
TGTGCCAGCAGCTCCCCTGGACAGCTCTACAATGAGCAGTTCTTC
>TRBJ2-5|TRBV5-1|once|TRBD1
CASSLAGRGPETQYF
TGCGCCAGCAGCTTGGCTGGCAGGGGGCCTGAGACCCAGTACTTC
>TRBJ2-7|TRBV29-1|NA|TRBD1
CSVAPRRTGNYEQYF
TGCAGCGTTGCACCCAGGAGGACAGGGAACTACGAGCAGTACTTC
>TRBJ1-5|TRBV19|NA|NA
CASGSGGTQPQHF
TGTGCCAGTGGCAGCGGAGGGACTCAGCCCCAGCATTTT
>TRBJ1-1|TRBV7-9|NA|NA
CASSSLGRTEAFF
TGTGCCAGCAGTTCGCTGGGGCGGACTGAAGCTTTCTTT
>TRBJ1-1|TRBV29-1|NA|NA
CRVQGAEGTEAFF
TGCAGGGTCCAAGGAGCCGAAGGCACTGAAGCTTTCTTT
>TRBJ2-7|TRBV6-5|NA|TRBD1
CASRDRAPGQYF
TGTGCCAGCCGGGACAGGGCCCCTGGGCAGTACTTC
>TRBJ2-3|TRBV6-4|NA|TRBD2
CASSDSGGGTDTQYF
TGTGCCAGCAGTGACTCCGGGGGGGGGACAGATACGCAGTATTTT
>TRBJ1-1|TRBV7-2|NA|NA
CASSLRENTEAFF
TGTGCCAGCAGCTTACGGGAGAACACTGAAGCTTTCTTT
>TRBJ1-1|TRBV21-1|NA|NA
CASSKGPENTEAFF
TGTGCCAGCAGCAAAGGGCCAGAGAACACTGAAGCTTTCTTT
>TRBJ1-4|TRBV2|NA|NA
CASRPRQINEKLFF
TGTGCCAGCCGACCCAGACAGATTAATGAAAAACTGTTTTTT
>TRBJ2-3|TRBV6-5|few|TRBD2
CASRTGRSDTQYF
TGTGCCAGCAGGACCGGGAGGTCAGATACGCAGTATTTT
>TRBJ2-1|TRBV9|NA|NA
CASSVDRGLGNNEQFF
TGTGCCAGCAGCGTAGATCGCGGGCTCGGGAACAATGAGCAGTTCTTC
>TRBJ1-5|TRBV28|once|NA
CASTVAPWGNQPQHF
TGTGCCAGCACCGTAGCGCCCTGGGGCAATCAGCCCCAGCATTTT
>TRBJ2-5|TRBV7-9|NA|TRBD2
CASSLLGLAGGRPEETQYF
TGTGCCAGCAGCCTACTCGGGCTAGCGGGGGGGAGACCTGAAGAGACCCAGTACTTC
>TRBJ1-5|TRBV25-1|NA|TRBD1
CASSESTGGLAQHF
TGTGCCAGCAGTGAATCCACAGGGGGTCTGGCCCAGCATTTT
>TRBJ1-1|TRBV29-1|NA|NA
CSVIQNTEAFF
TGCAGCGTTATACAGAACACTGAAGCTTTCTTT
>TRBJ1-2|TRBV5-4|NA|NA
CASSSLEALISGYTF
TGTGCCAGCAGCTCCCTCGAAGCGCTAATCTCTGGCTACACCTTC
>TRBJ2-3|TRBV9|NA|TRBD2
CASSRAAGEGTDTQYF
TGTGCCAGCAGCAGGGCAGCGGGAGAGGGGACAGATACGCAGTATTTT
>TRBJ1-2|TRBV30|NA|TRBD1
CAWGQGRDYGYTF
TGTGCCTGGGGACAGGGGAGAGACTATGGCTACACCTTC
>TRBJ2-1|TRBV10-3|NA|TRBD2
CAITRASGSNEQFF
TGTGCCATCACTCGGGCTAGCGGGAGTAATGAGCAGTTCTTC
>TRBJ1-3|TRBV10-3|NA|NA
CAIREDSAGNTIYF
TGTGCCATCAGAGAAGACAGCGCTGGAAACACCATATATTTT
>TRBJ2-3|TRBV6-6|NA|TRBD2
CASRGEGRGDTQYF
TGTGCCAGCAGGGGGGAGGGGAGGGGAGATACGCAGTATTTT
>TRBJ2-1|TRBV6-1|NA|NA
CASSASVYSSYNEQFF
TGTGCCAGCAGTGCTTCTGTCTATAGCTCCTACAATGAGCAGTTCTTC
>TRBJ2-7|TRBV5-8|NA|TRBD2
CASSYDSGLAGVLREQYF
TGTGCCAGCAGCTATGACTCCGGACTAGCGGGGGTACTACGCGAGCAGTACTTC
>TRBJ2-2|TRBV5-1|NA|TRBD2
CASSLPFAGVNTGELFF
TGCGCCAGCAGCCTCCCTTTTGCGGGGGTGAACACCGGGGAGCTGTTTTTT
>TRBJ2-5|TRBV5-1|NA|TRBD2
CASSNLAGEETQYF
TGCGCCAGCAGCAACCTAGCGGGGGAAGAGACCCAGTACTTC
>TRBJ1-1|TRBV4-3|NA|NA
CASSQDLRQAFEAFF
TGCGCCAGCAGCCAAGATCTTCGGCAGGCTTTTGAAGCTTTCTTT
>TRBJ2-7|TRBV5-4|NA|TRBD2
CASSWGETSGRYEQYF
TGTGCCAGCAGCTGGGGAGAGACTAGCGGAAGATACGAGCAGTACTTC
>TRBJ1-3|TRBV10-3|NA|NA
CATQGNGNTIYF
TGTGCCACCCAGGGTAACGGAAACACCATATATTTT
>TRBJ1-2|TRBV13|once|TRBD1
CASSQGTGGISYGYTF
TGTGCCAGCAGTCAAGGGACAGGGGGTATAAGCTATGGCTACACCTTC
>TRBJ2-2|TRBV19|few|NA
CASSIIEGNTGELFF
TGTGCCAGTAGTATAATAGAGGGAAACACCGGGGAGCTGTTTTTT
>TRBJ1-1|TRBV7-2|NA|NA
CASSLELASTEAFF
TGTGCCAGCAGCTTAGAGTTAGCGAGCACTGAAGCTTTCTTT
>TRBJ2-3|TRBV7-8|NA|TRBD2
CASSQDGTSGGHSTDTQYF
TGTGCCAGCAGCCAAGACGGGACTAGCGGGGGCCACAGCACAGATACGCAGTATTTT
>TRBJ2-5|TRBV18|NA|TRBD2
CASSPTSGQETQYF
TGTGCCAGCTCACCAACTAGCGGTCAAGAGACCCAGTACTTC